These T cell receptor beta chains were read from a single sample in a study of beta chain features in type 1 diabetes. Libraries were prepared by immunoSEQ multiplex PCR; TCRdb keeps only in-frame clonotypes and omits some of them. Counted here are 600,000 to 750,000 clones, 9.5% to 15% occurring once; the ten biggest clones make up more than 0.1%. The sequenced sample consisted of naive CD4+ T cells from blood. All receptors come from a man aged 30 to 45 with type 1 diabetes. CDR3s include the opening cysteine and the closing phenylalanine or tryptophan.

v_call cdr3_aa
TRBV7-9 CASSLDSGAFGNTIYF
TRBV28 CASSLTGAFNEQFF
TRBV5-6 CASSLDIENEKLFF
TRBV25-1 CASSDLIVGIEKLFF
TRBV28 CASSPGRNYGYTF
TRBV7-9 CASSSLPGGSNQPQHF
TRBV5-1 CASSPPGLQNTGELFF
TRBV29-1 CSVVKGGSYEQYF
TRBV20-1 CSAIAQETQYF
TRBV30 CAWSLCNRPEGLNYGYTF
TRBV7-9 CASSLARDRGFVGYTF
TRBV6-6 CASSYGGDSYEQYF
TRBV9 CASSLTSGGDNEQFF
TRBV18 CASSPGGNQPQHF
TRBV30 CAWSFTSTDTQYF
TRBV4-2 CASSPGIAGTQETQYF
TRBV4-3 CASSQELGLGYTF
TRBV29-1 CSVGGALYEQYF
TRBV9 CASSAEAETQYF
TRBV5-1 CASSPGQRGGYTNEKLFF
TRBV13 CASSYGGRDNEQFF
TRBV4-2 CASSQDHLRVRGREKLFF
TRBV7-6 CASSFLLGQQETQYF
TRBV9 CASSSLGGQGTTEAFF
TRBV6-6 CASSYHDANTGELFF
TRBV7-2 CASSLAPGQGRGTQYF
TRBV29-1 CSVWGSSNTGELFF
TRBV5-1 CASSSIQGYEQYF
TRBV7-9 CASSTRQGIVETQYF